The T cell receptor (beta chain) described here comes from a study of blood T cell repertoires in COVID-19. Looking at the study overall: Samples of COVID-19 (acute and convalescent) were obtained from the United States, Italy and Spain. PBMCs, B-cell-depleted T cells, or T cells provided the cDNA or gDNA that made up the material.

Seattle's enrolled individuals joined amid active infection and were then monitored longitudinally. Per the original methods: Reference gene primer amplification in the assay estimated nucleated cell counts. Generated by immunoSEQ multiplex PCR, the TCRdb table keeps only in-frame clones and is missing some. V, J and clone size were drawn from that table, and D and trimming were deduced from the DNA. This sample has about 160,000 clones; around nine tenths occur once, and the top ten carry 0.45% to 0.6%. With 0 bases removed from V and 5 bases from J, the gap between germline ends came to 13 bases. Germline-derived CDR1 and CDR2 are MNHEY and SMNVEV (reference sequence). CDR3 length equals 15 residues.

The chain couples TRBV27 to TRBJ2-5; the D is unclear. The origin of this receptor is a man in his 60s with COVID-19, enrolled during active disease. The sequencing sample was made of peripheral blood. The DNA of the CDR3 is TGTGCCAGCAGTTTATCGAACGTACGGTATGAGACCCAGTACTTC. Translating it yields CASSLSNVRYETQYF.